This TCR beta chain comes out of a study of identical twins. The CDR3 spans 11 residues. Looked up from germline, CDR1 is DFQATT and CDR2 is SNEGSKA (reference sequence). Trimming left V 5 bases short and J 8 bases short, with 12 bases between. This clonotype was seen a few times. TCRdb independently ran MiXCR on the 5' RACE reads; one entry per CDR3 protein. This table holds some 900,000 distinct CDR3 sequences, about 12% found once. The same data also contributed to another study, on yellow fever vaccine responses in identical twins.

The chain couples TRBV20-1 to TRBJ1-2; D unclear. This clonotype originated in a woman under 30 in good health. Sequenced material: PBMCs. The CDR3 reads CSALVPGGYTF. CDR3 DNA: TGCAGTGCTCTCGTACCCGGGGGCTACACCTTC.